This T cell receptor (beta chain) was identified during a study of naive and memory T cell subsets. Broader study findings: The RNA method is potentially sensitive to activation and differentiation changes.

Amplification of ligated cDNA took four PCR rounds with SP2 and nested alpha and beta constant primers. Reverse transcription of blood and skin TCR RNA was primed at alpha and beta constant regions. Each CDR3 protein gets one entry after TCRdb re-called the 5' RACE reads with MiXCR. The sample carries tens of thousands of distinct CDR3 sequences, around 4.7% recorded once. CDR1 is SGHVS and CDR2 is FQNEAQ in the germline V gene. Trimming left V 5 bases short and J 3 bases short, with 17 bases between. CDR3 length: 15 residues. The library had UMIs added by 3' ligation of an oligonucleotide to TCR cDNA. RNA was extracted from 2 to 2.5 ml of whole blood of healthy adults. Cells were not sorted; total RNA input targeted about 1 to 1000 ng. This clonotype was recorded many times. No antigen is known for it.

The rearrangement uses TRBV7-8 and TRBJ2-7; a weak D match, TRBD1 (6 bases). This TCR was recovered from a female donor in good health. DNA of the CDR3: TGTGCCAGCAGCATGTCCGGTACAGGGTTCTACGAGCAGTACTTC. Residues: CASSMSGTGFYEQYF. Based on the CDR3 plus reference TRBV7-8 and TRBJ2-7, the full variable domain is GAGVSQSPRYKVAKRGQDVALRCDPISGHVSLFWYQQALGQGPEFLTYFQNEAQLDKSGLPSDRFFAERPEGSVSTLKIQRTQQEDSAVYLCASSMSGTGFYEQYFGPGTRLTVT.